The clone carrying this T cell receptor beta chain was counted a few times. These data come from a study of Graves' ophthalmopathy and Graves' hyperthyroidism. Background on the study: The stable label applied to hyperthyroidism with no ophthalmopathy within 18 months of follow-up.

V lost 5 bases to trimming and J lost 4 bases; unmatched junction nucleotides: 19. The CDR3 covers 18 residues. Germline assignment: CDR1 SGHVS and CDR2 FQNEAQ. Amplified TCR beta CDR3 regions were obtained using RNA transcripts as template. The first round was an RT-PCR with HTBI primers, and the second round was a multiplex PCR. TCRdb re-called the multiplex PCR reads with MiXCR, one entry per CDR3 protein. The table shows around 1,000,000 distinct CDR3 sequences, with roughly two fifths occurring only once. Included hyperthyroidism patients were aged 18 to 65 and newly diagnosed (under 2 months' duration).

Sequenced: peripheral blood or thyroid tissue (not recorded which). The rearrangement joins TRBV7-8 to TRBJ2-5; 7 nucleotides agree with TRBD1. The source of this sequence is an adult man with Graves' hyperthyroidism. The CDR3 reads CASSPGRTGKLLGETQYF. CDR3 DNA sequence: TGTGCCAGCAGCCCGGGGCGGACAGGAAAACTACTGGGAGAGACCCAGTACTTC.